This T cell receptor (beta chain) came from a study of cytomegalovirus exposure and HLA in healthy donors. Details on this clone: As yet, its antigen is unknown.

Study conclusions and caveats: Cytomegalovirus association was assigned to around 150 TCR beta chains. Certain indistinguishable V segments, among them TRBV6-2 and TRBV6-3, were excluded.

Looked up from germline, CDR1 is KGHSH and CDR2 is LQKENI. V shed 6 bases, J shed 2 bases, and the junction held 13 bases outside the gene matches. CDR3 size: 18 residues. PCR involved 60 Vbeta and 13 Jbeta primers. The assay was immunoSEQ multiplex PCR, and TCRdb's table has in-frame clones only and misses some. The sample holds approximately 100,000 clones, approximately 73% seen once. This chain uses TRBV18 with TRBJ2-3, with TRBD2 matching over 11 bases. The origin of this receptor is a woman in her forties or fifties in good health and CMV-seropositive. The sequenced material came from PBMCs. The CDR3 sequence is CASSPGTSGPFDTDTQYF. The CDR3 nucleotides read TGTGCCAGCTCCCCCGGGACTAGCGGACCTTTTGACACAGATACGCAGTATTTT.